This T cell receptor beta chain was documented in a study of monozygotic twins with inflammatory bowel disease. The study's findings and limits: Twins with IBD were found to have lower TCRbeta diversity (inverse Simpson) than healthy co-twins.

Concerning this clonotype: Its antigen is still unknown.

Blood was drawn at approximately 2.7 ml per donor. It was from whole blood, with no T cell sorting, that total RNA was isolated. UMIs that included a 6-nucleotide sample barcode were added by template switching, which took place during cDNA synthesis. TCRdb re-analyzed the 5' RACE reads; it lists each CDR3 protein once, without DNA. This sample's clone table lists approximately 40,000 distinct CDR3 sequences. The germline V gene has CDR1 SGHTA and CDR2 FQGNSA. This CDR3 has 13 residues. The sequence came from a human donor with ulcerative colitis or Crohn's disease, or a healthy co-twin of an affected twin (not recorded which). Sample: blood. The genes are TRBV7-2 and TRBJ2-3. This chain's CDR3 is CASSLARADTQYF.